This T cell receptor beta chain appears in the sequencing data of a study of blood T cells in healthy people across ages. Regarding the study as a whole: Naive CD4+ cells and diversity were both higher in long-lived donors than in aged donors.

This clonotype appeared a single time. Its matching antigen is unknown. The CDR3 totals 18 residues. Germline V gene data show CDR1 as SGHRS and CDR2 as YFSETQ. V was shortened by 0 bases and J by 0 bases, with 15 bases between the two germline ends. Total RNA was extracted at no less than 6 micrograms per sample. Alongside a J-beta primer mix, a sample-barcoded 5' primer served in a second PCR lasting about 7 to 11 cycles. TCRdb re-derived calls from the 5' RACE reads in MiXCR, one entry per CDR3 protein. The data hold around 1.5 million distinct CDR3 sequences, with approximately 59% observed a single time.

The TCR was taken from a man younger than 35 in good health. Material: blood. The gene calls are TRBV5-1 and TRBJ2-2; no firm D call. CDR3 loop: CASSLATSDTANTGELFF. The CDR3 DNA sequence: TGCGCCAGCAGCTTGGCCACGTCTGACACCGCGAACACCGGGGAGCTGTTTTTT.